This is a list of T cell receptor beta chains from one sample in a study of cytomegalovirus exposure and HLA in healthy donors. Sequencing used immunoSEQ multiplex PCR; TCRdb keeps in-frame clones, though not all of them. The sample includes about 170,000 clones, about 88% of them seen just once. The material sequenced was PBMCs. These receptor sequences come from a man aged 25 to 40 in good health and CMV-seropositive. The CDR3 runs from the conserved cysteine through the conserved F or W. The D gene is left open where the match is weak. A clone size is listed for some rows: how often the clone was seen (once, few, many), or a class if it is expanded.

V	length	J	D	size	DNA	CDR3
TRBV5-8	17	TRBJ2-5	TRBD2	.	TGTGCCAGCAGCTTAGGCGGGAGGGCCGGTACGGGAGAGACCCAGTACTTC	CASSLGGRAGTGETQYF
TRBV4-2	14	TRBJ2-2	TRBD2	.	TGTGCCAGCAGGCGGGAGCCACTCACCGGGGAGCTGTTTTTT	CASRREPLTGELFF
TRBV20-1	11	TRBJ1-1	.	.	TGCAGTGCTAGTATTTACACTGAAGCTTTCTTT	CSASIYTEAFF
TRBV7-3	18	TRBJ2-3	TRBD2	once	TGTGCCAGCAGCTTAGGCACGGGACTATTCGACGGTACGGATACGCAGTATTTT	CASSLGTGLFDGTDTQYF
TRBV6-5	15	TRBJ2-2	TRBD2	.	TGTGCCAGCAGTTACTACCAGCGGGAGGGCGGGGAGCTGTTTTTT	CASSYYQREGGELFF
TRBV4-1	15	TRBJ2-5	.	.	TGCGCCAGCAGCCAAGGGTTGACAGTCCAAGAGACCCAGTACTTC	CASSQGLTVQETQYF
TRBV5-4	15	TRBJ2-5	TRBD2	.	TGTGCCAGCAGCTCCTCCGGGGGGGCGGGAGAGACCCAGTACTTC	CASSSSGGAGETQYF
TRBV6-5	13	TRBJ2-5	TRBD2	.	TGTGCCAGCAGAAGTAGCGGGAGAATGACCCAGTACTTC	CASRSSGRMTQYF
TRBV6-1	15	TRBJ1-1	.	few	TGTGCCAGCAGTGAACCTTCGGGACAGAACACTGAAGCTTTCTTT	CASSEPSGQNTEAFF
TRBV7-9	13	TRBJ2-5	.	.	TGTGCCAGCAGCTTAGGCCTAGAAGAGACCCAGTACTTC	CASSLGLEETQYF
TRBV11-2	15	TRBJ1-5	.	.	TGTGCCAGCAGCCTCGGGAGAAGGGTGGGTCAGCCCCAGCATTTT	CASSLGRRVGQPQHF
TRBV7-3	16	TRBJ2-1	.	.	TGTGCCAGCAGCTTAAGGCATGGAGGGCCGGATAATGAGCAGTTCTTC	CASSLRHGGPDNEQFF
TRBV5-1	14	TRBJ1-1	TRBD1	.	TGCGCCAGCCAACTGACAGGGGGCATCACTGAAGCTTTCTTT	CASQLTGGITEAFF
TRBV28	14	TRBJ2-3	TRBD1	.	TGTGCCAGCAGCCCGACAGGGTTTCCAGATACGCAGTATTTT	CASSPTGFPDTQYF
TRBV7-6	15	TRBJ1-4	TRBD1	few	TGTGCCAGCAGCTCAACAGGGGTCCCTAATGAAAAACTGTTTTTT	CASSSTGVPNEKLFF
TRBV29-1	14	TRBJ1-1	.	.	TGCAGCGTTTACTCCGGATGGGGGGACACTGAAGCTTTCTTT	CSVYSGWGDTEAFF
TRBV6-6	13	TRBJ1-5	.	.	TGTGCCAGCAGTTTTACTGCCAATCAGCCCCAGCATTTT	CASSFTANQPQHF
TRBV5-1	15	TRBJ2-5	TRBD2	.	TGCGCCAGCAGCTTACCTAGCGGGACCAGGGAGACCCAGTACTTC	CASSLPSGTRETQYF
TRBV12-5	13	TRBJ2-3	.	once	TGTGCTAGTGGTTTTGCGGGAACAGATACGCAGTATTTT	CASGFAGTDTQYF
TRBV28	15	TRBJ2-7	TRBD1	.	TGTGCCAGCAGCAGCCCAGGGGGCGCAGTGGAAGAGCAGTACTTC	CASSSPGGAVEEQYF
TRBV15	15	TRBJ1-2	TRBD1	.	TGTGCCACCAGCAGAGATCCAGGGGGCGACTATGGCTACACCTTC	CATSRDPGGDYGYTF
TRBV6-5	14	TRBJ1-3	TRBD1	few	TGTGCCAGCAGTTGGGGACAGGGCGGAAACACCATATATTTT	CASSWGQGGNTIYF
TRBV6-5	15	TRBJ1-2	.	.	TGTGCCAGCAGTTATTCCTCCGGGAACATCTATGGCTACACCTTC	CASSYSSGNIYGYTF
TRBV5-1	16	TRBJ1-1	.	.	TGCGCCAGCAGCTTGGACAGGGTGGGTATGAACACTGAAGCTTTCTTT	CASSLDRVGMNTEAFF
TRBV6-6	15	TRBJ1-3	.	few	TGTGCCAGCAGTGCGACTCATCTCTCTGGAAACACCATATATTTT	CASSATHLSGNTIYF
TRBV6-6	15	TRBJ2-1	TRBD1	.	TGTGCCAGCAGTTTAGGGACAGGGGCCTACAATGAGCAGTTCTTC	CASSLGTGAYNEQFF
TRBV19	16	TRBJ1-1	TRBD1	.	TGTGCCAGTAGTATGCCGTACCAGGGGGCTTGGACTGAAGCTTTCTTT	CASSMPYQGAWTEAFF
TRBV4-1	15	TRBJ2-7	TRBD2	.	TGCGCCAGCAGCCTTAGCGGGAGGAGCTCCTACGAGCAGTACTTC	CASSLSGRSSYEQYF
TRBV9	14	TRBJ2-3	.	.	TGTGCCAGCAGCTCCGCGGGTTATTCCGTTACGCAGTATTTT	CASSSAGYSVTQYF
TRBV19	14	TRBJ2-7	TRBD1	.	TGTGCCAGTAGTTCCCGGGACAGGGTTCGCGAGCAGTACTTC	CASSSRDRVREQYF
TRBV7-9	18	TRBJ2-1	.	.	TGTGCCAGCAGCTTAGCGCGGCAGGGGCATCTCTCCTACAATGAGCAGTTCTTC	CASSLARQGHLSYNEQFF
TRBV19	16	TRBJ1-5	TRBD1	once	TGTGCCAGTAGTACGCGGACAGGTTCATACAATCAGCCCCAGCATTTT	CASSTRTGSYNQPQHF
TRBV11-2	12	TRBJ2-1	.	.	TGTGCCAGCAGCGTCTCCAGGGCTGGGCAGTTCTTC	CASSVSRAGQFF
TRBV5-1	16	TRBJ2-1	TRBD2	.	TGCGCCAGCAGCAAGGGACTAGCGGGGGGTTACAATGAGCAGTTCTTC	CASSKGLAGGYNEQFF
TRBV6-5	14	TRBJ2-7	TRBD1	.	TGTGCCAGCCGCCGGACAGGCCTATCCTACGAGCAGTACTTC	CASRRTGLSYEQYF
TRBV18	15	TRBJ1-5	.	.	TGTGCCAGCTCACCACCGGAGGTGAGCAATCAGCCCCAGCATTTT	CASSPPEVSNQPQHF
TRBV6-4	15	TRBJ2-1	TRBD2	.	TGTGCCAGCAGTCCTCAAGGACTAGCGGGAAATGAGCAGTTCTTC	CASSPQGLAGNEQFF
TRBV10-3	16	TRBJ2-2	.	.	TGTGCCATCAGTGAGTCGACAGAACTGAACACCGGGGAGCTGTTTTTT	CAISESTELNTGELFF
TRBV5-4	19	TRBJ2-3	TRBD2	.	TGTGCCAGCAGCTTGGCCCCGGGACTAGCGGGAGGTAGCACAGATACGCAGTATTTT	CASSLAPGLAGGSTDTQYF
TRBV7-3	15	TRBJ2-3	.	.	TGTGCCAGCAGCTCCACTAGCATCAGAACAGATACGCAGTATTTT	CASSSTSIRTDTQYF
TRBV4-1	17	TRBJ2-1	TRBD2	.	TGCGCCAGCAGCCAATTGTGGACTAGCGTAGGAGGCGGTGAGCAGTTCTTC	CASSQLWTSVGGGEQFF
TRBV30	15	TRBJ2-7	TRBD2	.	TGTGCCTGGAGTATAATAGCGGGAGGGCCATACGAGCAGTACTTC	CAWSIIAGGPYEQYF
TRBV29-1	15	TRBJ2-1	TRBD1	.	TGCAGCGTTGAAGATATCCGGGACAGGTTAAATGAGCAGTTCTTC	CSVEDIRDRLNEQFF
TRBV27	13	TRBJ2-1	TRBD2	.	TGTGCCAGCAGTTTATCGCGGGGGAATGAGCAGTTCTTC	CASSLSRGNEQFF
TRBV4-1	15	TRBJ2-7	.	.	TGCGCCAGCAGCCAAGATAGAGGGCAGGCCGGCGAGCAGTACTTC	CASSQDRGQAGEQYF
TRBV2	13	TRBJ1-2	.	.	TGTGCCAGCAGGGGGGCACATCAACATGGCTACACCTTC	CASRGAHQHGYTF
TRBV5-1	17	TRBJ2-2	TRBD1	.	TGCGCCAGCATGTGGGGAAGGGGGCAGAGAAACACCGGGGAGCTGTTTTTT	CASMWGRGQRNTGELFF
TRBV28	19	TRBJ1-2	.	.	TGTGCCAGCAGTTTCCCTTCACTCCCCCAGGACAGCCGCCTCTATGGCTACACCTTC	CASSFPSLPQDSRLYGYTF
TRBV10-3	12	TRBJ1-2	.	.	TGTGCCATCAGTGAGGAGGTTGGCGGCTACACCTTC	CAISEEVGGYTF
TRBV11-3	15	TRBJ2-1	TRBD2	.	TGTGCCAGCAGCTTAAGCCTGGGACTAGCTACTGAGCAGTTCTTC	CASSLSLGLATEQFF
TRBV7-6	18	TRBJ2-3	TRBD2	.	TGTGCCAGCAGCTTAGTAAGGGCTGGGGCGGGAGTGCCAGATACGCAGTATTTT	CASSLVRAGAGVPDTQYF
TRBV2	14	TRBJ2-1	TRBD1	.	TGTGCCAGCAGTTCAGGGGGCGCCTACAATGAGCAGTTCTTC	CASSSGGAYNEQFF
TRBV20-1	11	TRBJ1-1	.	.	TGCAGTGTTCCATTTGAGGTTGAAGCTTTCTTT	CSVPFEVEAFF
TRBV11-2	11	TRBJ2-7	TRBD2	.	TGTGCCAGCACCCGGGGGGACGAGCAGTACTTC	CASTRGDEQYF
TRBV4-3	15	TRBJ2-7	TRBD2	.	TGCGCCAGCAGCCAAGGGACTAGCGGTGCCTACGAGCAGTACTTC	CASSQGTSGAYEQYF
TRBV18	15	TRBJ2-2	.	.	TGTGCCAGCTCGTCCGGGACTGTGAACACCGGGGAGCTGTTTTTT	CASSSGTVNTGELFF
TRBV7-8	12	TRBJ1-1	.	.	TGTGCCAGCAGCTCCGGGACAATTGAAGCTTTCTTT	CASSSGTIEAFF
TRBV5-4	12	TRBJ1-1	.	.	TGTGCCAGCAGCTCCGGGAACTTGAAAGCTTTCTTT	CASSSGNLKAFF